The rows below give T cell receptor beta chains drawn from one sample of a study of beta chain features in type 1 diabetes. The table came from immunoSEQ multiplex PCR; TCRdb's copy has only in-frame clones and leaves some out. This table has hundreds of thousands of clones, roughly 12% appearing once. Sequencing input: naive CD4+ T cells from blood. These receptors all stem from a man aged 18 to 30 with type 1 diabetes. Both conserved end residues are part of each CDR3. Each record gives: V gene, J gene, CDR3 protein.

v_call: TRBV5-6; j_call: TRBJ2-3; cdr3_aa: CASSFQGLPDTQYF
v_call: TRBV6-1; j_call: TRBJ2-3; cdr3_aa: CASSEEAAGAYTDTQYF
v_call: TRBV10-3; j_call: TRBJ2-3; cdr3_aa: CAISRTDTQYF
v_call: TRBV18; j_call: TRBJ2-7; cdr3_aa: CASSPSSYEQYF
v_call: TRBV18; j_call: TRBJ2-7; cdr3_aa: CASSLGQATSYEQYF
v_call: TRBV6-1; j_call: TRBJ1-4; cdr3_aa: CASRPGATNEKLFF
v_call: TRBV29-1; j_call: TRBJ1-1; cdr3_aa: CSVGQGGGVTEAFF
v_call: TRBV11-3; j_call: TRBJ2-5; cdr3_aa: CASSLYTEGQGARETQYF
v_call: TRBV30; j_call: TRBJ1-1; cdr3_aa: CAWKGGQNTEAFF
v_call: TRBV4-1; j_call: TRBJ2-5; cdr3_aa: CASSQDKNRGPETQYF
v_call: TRBV2; j_call: TRBJ2-6; cdr3_aa: CASTGQGASGANVLTF
v_call: TRBV6-5; j_call: TRBJ1-2; cdr3_aa: CASSYDGIYGYTF
v_call: TRBV29-1; j_call: TRBJ2-7; cdr3_aa: CSVKDSHYEQYF
v_call: TRBV5-1; j_call: TRBJ1-1; cdr3_aa: CASSLDRGNTEAFF
v_call: TRBV6-4; j_call: TRBJ2-2; cdr3_aa: CASSQSDSLDTGELFF
v_call: TRBV11-2; j_call: TRBJ2-5; cdr3_aa: CASSPSLAWETQYF
v_call: TRBV2; j_call: TRBJ1-2; cdr3_aa: CASRKQGGDGYTF
v_call: TRBV30; j_call: TRBJ1-1; cdr3_aa: CAWSTLYRGQEAFF
v_call: TRBV20-1; j_call: TRBJ2-5; cdr3_aa: CSASGETQYF
v_call: TRBV29-1; j_call: TRBJ2-5; cdr3_aa: CSAQGETQYF
v_call: TRBV6-6; j_call: TRBJ1-1; cdr3_aa: CATSEEGSTEAFF
v_call: TRBV18; j_call: TRBJ1-2; cdr3_aa: CASSPPRGADYGYTF
v_call: TRBV5-1; j_call: TRBJ2-3; cdr3_aa: CASSLITSEADTQYF
v_call: TRBV29-1; j_call: TRBJ2-3; cdr3_aa: CSVRQGGEDTQYF
v_call: TRBV29-1; j_call: TRBJ2-3; cdr3_aa: CSAHPTTSSTDTQYF
v_call: TRBV19; j_call: TRBJ1-1; cdr3_aa: CASSIAGPVDEAFF
v_call: TRBV7-9; j_call: TRBJ1-2; cdr3_aa: CASSTGHTGREGYTF
v_call: TRBV23-1; j_call: TRBJ1-2; cdr3_aa: CASSRPWRQGRGYTF
v_call: TRBV29-1; j_call: TRBJ1-1; cdr3_aa: CSVYGGNTEAFF
v_call: TRBV29-1; j_call: TRBJ1-1; cdr3_aa: CSVPLGRSMNTEAFF
v_call: TRBV28; j_call: TRBJ1-2; cdr3_aa: CATPKGQGPYGYTF
v_call: TRBV7-6; j_call: TRBJ1-2; cdr3_aa: CASSSHRYGGYTF
v_call: TRBV7-2; j_call: TRBJ1-2; cdr3_aa: CASSLATGGHGYTF
v_call: TRBV5-1; j_call: TRBJ1-2; cdr3_aa: CASSVGQGPPWTF
v_call: TRBV2; j_call: TRBJ2-4; cdr3_aa: CASKDRAESLAKNIQYF
v_call: TRBV11-1; j_call: TRBJ2-5; cdr3_aa: CASSLLDGGYQETQYF
v_call: TRBV11-2; j_call: TRBJ1-6; cdr3_aa: CASSLRAEDYNSPLHF
v_call: TRBV2; j_call: TRBJ2-7; cdr3_aa: CASSISYEQYF
v_call: TRBV9; j_call: TRBJ2-3; cdr3_aa: CASSEGQGQGDTQYF
v_call: TRBV5-1; j_call: TRBJ1-1; cdr3_aa: CASSNSMGTEAFF
v_call: TRBV29-1; j_call: TRBJ2-4; cdr3_aa: CSVAGTIKNIQYF
v_call: TRBV6-1; j_call: TRBJ2-7; cdr3_aa: CASSEVSGGYYEQYF
v_call: TRBV27; j_call: TRBJ2-3; cdr3_aa: CASSLGGQSTDTQYF
v_call: TRBV6-5; j_call: TRBJ1-2; cdr3_aa: CASSYWGSISFGYTF
v_call: TRBV19; j_call: TRBJ1-2; cdr3_aa: CASSTVQYYGYTF
v_call: TRBV11-2; j_call: TRBJ2-3; cdr3_aa: CASSLGYGTESMSDTQYF
v_call: TRBV7-9; j_call: TRBJ2-7; cdr3_aa: CASSRDREQIYEQYF
v_call: TRBV9; j_call: TRBJ2-3; cdr3_aa: CASSGPGTSKDTQYF